Sequencing of this T cell receptor beta chain was carried out in a study of cytomegalovirus exposure and HLA in healthy donors (dated by TCRdb to 2017 to 2019). Background for the entire study: An earlier analysis of some 500 of the donors reported 250 to 300 Gb of sequence data and around 110 million unique TCR beta sequences from 150 million to 200 million T cells. Both class I and class II loci were covered by HLA typing, at four-digit resolution. In an earlier analysis of several hundred of the donors, high-throughput TCR beta sequencing was used to judge whether each TCR beta V gene segment behaved as functional or pseudogenic. Typing coverage varied by locus: roughly 629-630 donors for A, B, C, DRB1 and DQB1; 522 for DQA1; more than 600 for DPA1; approximately 450 for DPB1. A handful of DR-DQ haplotypes were treated as single units for association and clustering because of strong linkage in the cohort. The study aimed to test whether signatures of past pathogen exposure could be identified by cataloging public T cell receptors. All discovery cohort repertoires had been generated on a single sequencing platform. An early release that covered fewer than 750 HLA-typed donors contained around 300 gigabases of sequencing data and 70 million to 100 million unique TCR sequences. Among 300 to 500 genotyped donors of the cohort, an average of about 240,000 unique TCR beta nucleotide sequences was sequenced per donor, of which about 19% were non-productive. Besides the first cohort of 500 to 700 subjects, a separate validation cohort made up of roughly 120 different subjects was used. The later analysis used no new phenotypic data to find candidate immune exposures, relying instead on TCR beta sequences and their occurrence across donors. The study combined high-throughput TCR immunosequencing, statistical association of individual TCRs with disease status, and machine learning to predict cytomegalovirus infection status. A later genetic analysis used genome-wide SNP genotypes for about 60% of the roughly 700 donors, treating that subset as a discovery cohort. Donor age, sex, ethnicity and CMV serostatus were compiled together with the repertoire data. The study used immunosequencing to profile the T cell repertoires of approximately 690 subjects and linked those repertoires to cytomegalovirus serostatus. In a later analysis, previously published TCR beta repertoires from more than 500 donors were re-analyzed and high-resolution HLA genotyping was added so that TCR occurrence patterns could be studied. Of the approximately 400 genotyped donors, 65% to 90% were placed in the genetic ancestry cluster associated with self-reported Caucasian donors.

The library was obtained by the immunoSEQ multiplex PCR assay. For the multiplex PCR, a mixture combining 60 forward primers for TCR Vbeta segments and 13 reverse primers for TCR Jbeta segments was used. The CDR3 region of rearranged TCR beta genes was amplified from genomic DNA by a multiplex PCR assay. On the Illumina HiSeq System, the amplified TCR beta libraries were sequenced as 87-base-pair reads. The source study handled its data this way. A later analysis counted tens of millions of unique TCR beta chains across the 600 to 850 repertoires, and around 12 million of these chains were shared by at least two donors. Raw reads were error-corrected and collapsed into unique sequences by a nearest-neighbor algorithm in which closely related sequences were merged to remove PCR and sequencing errors. CDR3 sequences were aligned to IMGT reference sequences to assign V, D and J gene segments. For a sequence to be retained, a match of at least six nucleotides to both a V gene segment and a J gene segment was required. Rearrangements were called productive when the CDR3 lacked stop codons and stayed in frame with V and J; all others were non-productive. CDR3 was defined by IMGT convention, running from the second conserved V-encoded cysteine to the conserved J-encoded phenylalanine. In an earlier analysis of more than 550 of the donors, sequences lacking an unambiguous match to a single V gene segment were excluded. An earlier analysis of about 590 of the donors classified V segments as functional when productive rearrangements were above 56.7% and as segregating when the standard deviation between donors was above 5%. To diagnose cytomegalovirus status from the catalog of TCR beta chain sequences, a statistical classification framework was built. In a later analysis, TCR nucleotide sequences were compared against IMGT/GENE-DB human TR gene sequences so that V and J genes could be assigned. The TCRdist pipeline was used in a later analysis to assign CDR3 sequences and most-parsimonious VDJ recombination scenarios. In a later analysis, each TCR beta chain was defined by its CDR3 amino acid sequence together with its V-gene family, and reads lacking a unique V-gene family were excluded. In a later analysis, 500 to 700 highly shared, low-generation-probability nucleotide sequences were removed to address suspected cross-contamination and a sequencing artifact. In a later analysis, a clonal expansion index was calculated for each public chain from normalized within-repertoire ranks of inferred template counts. Generation probabilities in a later analysis came from a VDJ recombination model fitted to out-of-frame rearrangements, and those results were checked against IGoR. A later analysis scored TCR-TCR, TCR-HLA and TCR-CMV co-occurrence with hypergeometric tests, applying a repertoire-size bias correction to TCR pairs. To estimate false discovery rates, a later analysis permuted the HLA or CMV assignments 20 times. In a later analysis, co-occurring TCRs were grouped using DBSCAN, and TCRdist sequence similarity was added for clustering within HLA-allele-positive subsets. Co-occurrence clustering excluded repertoires with fewer than 30,000 or more than 120,000 public chains, plus five with anomalous nucleotide sharing. TCRdb took this table from immuneACCESS and kept in-frame rearrangements with V and J called. Such tables lack part of the clones; where checked against another copy, unresolved V genes explain under half of the gap, and the rest is unexplained. V and J calls plus clone size are reproduced from that table; the DNA served to infer D and trimming. In all, the sample holds tens of thousands of clones, and about 60% of those were seen once. The ten top clones hold just under 6.5% of the sample.

V is pared back by 8 bases and J by 1 base, with 12 bases lying between the germline termini. The CDR3 goes from the cysteine to the phenylalanine over 14 residues. Only CDR3 DNA remains: 42 bases, in frame from the first base. CDR1 and CDR2, looked up from the germline V gene (reference sequence), are LNHDA and SQIVND. The cohort consisted of approximately 670 healthy bone marrow donors. At the time of sampling, all cohort members were nominally healthy, though unrecorded immune exposures were likely present. The donor was CMV seronegative and was included in the group of 352 seronegative cohort members. Each donor provided a peripheral blood sample, and peripheral blood mononuclear cells were used for TCR beta sequencing. Genomic DNA was extracted from the blood cell samples with the Qiagen DNeasy Blood Extraction Kit. Paper-wide results and their limitations: In a later genetic analysis, a missense DCLRE1C variant was associated with V-gene and J-gene trimming of TCR beta chains, and the association was replicated in an independent cohort. Only TCR beta chains were sequenced in this cohort, and the absence of alpha or paired-chain data limited detectable features. The study gave a list of some 150 TCR beta chains associated with cytomegalovirus. Roughly uniform sequencing depth across donors was assumed in presence/absence analyses, although this assumption may not hold. The authors suggested that the approach could potentially be extended to other disease states and immunological phenotypes. Linkage disequilibrium might explain the correlated functional status among segregating V segments, but an unknown experimental factor could not be ruled out. In a later analysis, HLA-associated TCR beta chains were found to be more clonally expanded and to have lower generation probabilities than equally common non-associated chains. In an earlier analysis of about 600 of the donors, most TCR beta V segments appeared in productive rearrangements about 87% or about 30% of the time, broadly matching IMGT annotations. In vitro tests confirmed that a few of the cytomegalovirus-associated TCR beta chains recognize cytomegalovirus antigens. A cluster of highly shared sequence variants was judged likely to be a technical artifact of the sequencing pipeline. A later analysis reported that several top co-occurrence clusters appeared linked to parvovirus B19, influenza, CMV and Epstein-Barr virus. Cytomegalovirus status was reported to be diagnosed by the classifier with high specificity and sensitivity in both the original and validation cohorts. Specific HLA alleles were associated with 15,000 to 20,000 TCR beta sequences at a false discovery rate of 0.05 in a later analysis. When HLA alleles, especially DR and DQ, strongly co-occurred, attributing TCR associations to individual alleles was difficult. CMV serostatus was the only immune exposure information available for the cohort. In a later analysis, most CMV-associated TCR beta chains were found to appear HLA-restricted, with HLA associations seemingly driven largely by CMV exposure. According to a later genetic analysis, donors in an Asian-associated ancestry cluster had fewer N-insertions in productive TCRs than the roughly 700-donor mean. Some IMGT-functional V segments, including TRBV6-2 and TRBV6-3, could not be told apart with the 87-base-pair reads, so those segments were excluded. A further reported finding was that TCR beta sequences accurately predicted the HLA-A and HLA-B alleles for most subjects in the first cohort. Most TCR sequences were observed very rarely across donors, whereas some public TCRs were present in many individuals. Because some donors lacked HLA typing at each locus, the association tests relied only on the typed subset. In a later analysis, TCR association rates were found to vary across HLA loci, with the most associated TCRs seen for DRB1 alleles and the fewest for HLA-C alleles. Because counts were too low, about 18 rarely observed V segments, including chromosome 9 orphons, were excluded from the earlier analysis of a few hundred of the donors.

Worth noting for this clone: Its cognate antigen has yet to be identified. No base qualities exist here, and no much larger clone lies one base off it.

The TCR originated in a woman aged 25 to 39 in good health and CMV-seronegative. Sequencing input: PBMCs. The V and J genes are TRBV19 and TRBJ1-5; TRBD1 could be the D gene, as 5 bases match. The CDR3: CASGPRQSNQPQHF. The sequenced DNA is TGTGCCAGTGGTCCCCGACAGAGCAATCAGCCCCAGCATTTT.